This passage covers 5 T cell receptor beta chains from one sample sequenced in a study of blood T cell repertoires in COVID-19. Profiled with immunoSEQ multiplex PCR; TCRdb holds only in-frame clones, not every one. The sample has around 20,000 clones, more than 75% seen once. The sample was peripheral blood. Receptor source: a human donor with active COVID-19. The donor label of this sample is uncertain.

The V call is TRBV7-2, the J call TRBJ2-5; 8 nucleotides line up with TRBD2. V gave up 4 bases and J gave up 5 bases; unmatched junction bases: 9. The CDR3 runs to 15 residues. The V gene's germline CDR1 is SGHTA and CDR2 FQGNSA. The CDR3: CASSSSGSGFETQYF. As DNA, the CDR3 is TGTGCCAGCAGCTCCAGCGGGAGTGGGTTTGAGACCCAGTACTTC.

The CDR3 coding sequence is TGTGCCAGCAGCCTAATAGCGGGAGGAGAAGACACAGATACGCAGTATTTT. It codes for CASSLIAGGEDTDTQYF. The chain uses TRBV7-2 and TRBJ2-3; TRBD2 matches 10 bases. The CDR3 extends over 17 amino acids. J was trimmed by 2 bases and V by 5 bases; bases with no gene match: 10. Germline loops: CDR1 SGHTA, CDR2 FQGNSA.

This chain joins TRBV6-5 and TRBJ2-5, with a weak D call TRBD1 (6 bases). In germline, CDR1 is MNHEY, CDR2 SVGAGI. V shed 2 bases and J shed 4 bases, with 14 bases lying between them. There are 15 residues in the CDR3. In nucleotides, the CDR3 is TGTGCCAGCAGTTACCCTTTGAGGGGGATAGAGACCCAGTACTTC. It specifies CASSYPLRGIETQYF.

The rearrangement links TRBV20-1 to TRBJ2-5; 7 positions agree with TRBD2. Per the germline V gene, CDR1 is DFQATT and CDR2 is SNEGSKA (reference sequence). V shed 3 bases, J shed 2 bases, and the junction held 6 bases outside the gene matches. CDR3 length equals 14 residues. CDR3 sequence (DNA): TGCAGTGCTAGTTTGTCTAGCGGACAAGAGACCCAGTACTTC. It specifies CSASLSSGQETQYF.

J is TRBJ2-1 and V is TRBV9, with a tentative D call TRBD2 (6 bases). The V end was cut by 0 bases, the J end by 9 bases, with 13 bases between. This CDR3 is 14 amino acids long. CDR1 and CDR2 (germline): SGDLS, YYNGEE. The chain's CDR3 is CASSVAVGGVEQFF. The CDR3 nucleotides are TGTGCCAGCAGCGTAGCCGTCGGGGGTGTTGAGCAGTTCTTC.